These 2 T cell receptor beta chains were all obtained from the same sample, sequenced in a study of cytomegalovirus exposure and HLA in healthy donors. PCR used 60 Vbeta primers and 13 Jbeta primers. This table comes from immunoSEQ multiplex PCR, and its TCRdb copy is limited to in-frame clones, with some not included. The sample gives some 200,000 clones, 60% to 85% of which show up once; roughly 15% is in the top ten. Sequencing was done on a sample of PBMCs. These receptors came from a man aged 35-49 years in good health and CMV-seronegative.

V and J are TRBV19 and TRBJ1-5; D is possibly TRBD1 (5 bases). Trimming shortened V by 8 bases and J by 5 bases, and 13 bases separated the two germline ends. This CDR3 contains 13 residues. Germline V gene data show CDR1 as LNHDA and CDR2 as SQIVND (reference sequence). CDR3 nucleotides: TGTGCCAGTTCCGACAGCCGCGATCAGCCCCAGCATTTT. As protein: CASSDSRDQPQHF.

J is TRBJ2-2 and V is TRBV9, with TRBD1 matching over 7 bases. This CDR3 contains 17 residues. The V gene end was trimmed by 4 bases and the J gene end by 2 bases; junction bases not matched to a gene: 11. In germline, CDR1 is SGDLS, CDR2 YYNGEE. As DNA, the CDR3 is TGTGCCAGCAGCTCACCCCTGGGGACAGTCAACACCGGGGAGCTGTTTTTT. This encodes CASSSPLGTVNTGELFF.